Below, 15 T cell receptor beta chains from the same sample are listed, as sequenced in a study of cytomegalovirus exposure and HLA in healthy donors. This PCR relied on a set of 60 Vbeta primers and 13 Jbeta primers. TCRdb's copy holds only in-frame clones and misses some; the assay was immunoSEQ multiplex PCR. Of some 110,000 clones in the sample, 70% to 80% were seen once. The sample taken for sequencing was PBMCs. All receptors come from a man in his thirties or forties in good health and CMV-seropositive.

The genes are TRBV6-6 and TRBJ1-5; 10 bases are a match to TRBD1. This CDR3 is built from 15 residues. The V segment lost 6 bases and the J segment 5 bases; nucleotides outside the gene matches: 7. CDR1 and CDR2 from the germline V gene are MNHNY and SVGAGI (reference sequence). CDR3 bases: TGTGCCAGCAGCGTCGGACAGGGGGATGATCAGCCCCAGCATTTT. It codes for CASSVGQGDDQPQHF.

This chain uses TRBV27 with TRBJ1-5; perhaps TRBD1 as D (5 bases). Germline values: CDR1 MNHEY, CDR2 SMNVEV (reference sequence). V was shortened by 5 bases and J by 5 bases, with 19 bases between the two germline ends. The CDR3 length is 16 residues. The CDR3 reads CASSPQRTRRYQPQHF. The CDR3 nucleotides read TGTGCCAGCAGTCCTCAACGGACAAGGAGATATCAGCCCCAGCATTTT.

The chain recombines TRBV5-1 with TRBJ2-5; 9 positions agree with TRBD2. V lost 4 bases to trimming and J lost 3 bases; unmatched junction nucleotides: 7. Germline loops: CDR1 SGHRS, CDR2 YFSETQ. The CDR3 consists of 15 residues. CDR3 residues: CASSRGGASEETQYF. In DNA, the CDR3 is TGCGCCAGCAGCCGCGGGGGGGCGTCGGAAGAGACCCAGTACTTC.

This clone was observed once. The rearrangement joins TRBV19 to TRBJ2-1, with 8 bases identical to TRBD2. The CDR3 is 16 amino acids. J lost 1 base, V lost 4 bases, and 6 bases had no gene match. Germline CDR1 reads LNHDA; CDR2 reads SQIVND (reference sequence). In nucleotides, the CDR3 is TGTGCCAGTAGTACCACGGCGGGGGGTTCCTACAATGAGCAGTTCTTC. Translated, it gives CASSTTAGGSYNEQFF.

The chain joins TRBV5-6 to TRBJ2-1; tentatively, D is TRBD2 (5 bases). The CDR3 contains 14 residues. Trimming cost V 3 bases and J 7 bases, with 14 bases left between them. Germline CDR1 is SGHDT and CDR2 is YYEEEE. DNA for the CDR3: TGTGCCAGCAGCTCCGGCCCACTAGGGAATGAGCAGTTCTTC. Its protein product is CASSSGPLGNEQFF.

V and J are TRBV6-1 and TRBJ2-3, with D tentatively TRBD1 (6 bases). From germline, CDR1 is MNHNS and CDR2 SASEGT. Trimming took off 6 bases at V and 4 bases at J, with 11 bases between the two ends. The CDR3 contains 13 residues. This CDR3 reads CASRTGSADTQYF. In DNA, the CDR3 is TGTGCCAGCAGAACAGGGAGTGCAGATACGCAGTATTTT.

V is TRBV5-6 and J is TRBJ1-1; D might be TRBD1 (5 bases). Germline CDR1 SGHDT, CDR2 YYEEEE. Trimming took 0 bases from V and 5 from J, leaving 11 bases between them. The CDR3 spans 14 residues. The CDR3 DNA sequence: TGTGCCAGCAGCTTGGCCGCGGGGGTTACTGAAGCTTTCTTT. As protein: CASSLAAGVTEAFF.

This clone has more than one count but fewer than ten. The chain links TRBV2 to TRBJ2-3, with 9 bases that match TRBD1. This CDR3 is 14 amino acids long. V gave up 3 bases and J gave up 4 bases; unmatched junction bases: 2. Germline V gene data show CDR1 as SNHLY and CDR2 as FYNNEI. The CDR3 DNA is TGTGCCAGCAGTGAGGACAGGGGTGCAGATACGCAGTATTTT. Translation: CASSEDRGADTQYF.

J is TRBJ2-5 and V is TRBV4-2; D perhaps matches TRBD2 (5 bases). The germline V gene encodes CDR1 LGHNA and CDR2 YNFKEQ. The CDR3 length is 16 residues. V dropped 0 bases and J dropped 1 base, with 12 bases sitting between them. CDR3 bases: TGTGCCAGCAGCCAAGATTGGAAGGGAGCCCAAGAGACCCAGTACTTC. Residues: CASSQDWKGAQETQYF.

V and J are TRBV27 and TRBJ2-5; TRBD2 is a possible D gene (5 bases). Trimming cost V 4 bases and J 3 bases, with 18 bases left between them. CDR3 length: 16 amino acids. Germline values: CDR1 MNHEY, CDR2 SMNVEV (reference sequence). Here the CDR3 reads CASSSKGRMTKETQYF. As DNA, the CDR3 is TGTGCCAGCAGTTCAAAGGGCCGGATGACTAAAGAGACCCAGTACTTC.

The chain uses TRBV7-2 and TRBJ2-5; TRBD2 matches at 9 bases. The V and J ends lost 5 bases and 5 bases, in that order; junction bases with no gene match: 3. This CDR3 comprises 13 residues. Germline CDR1 and CDR2: SGHTA and FQGNSA. The CDR3 loop reads CASSESGGETQYF. In DNA form, the CDR3 reads TGTGCCAGCAGCGAAAGCGGGGGGGAGACCCAGTACTTC.

This chain connects TRBV12-2 to TRBJ2-7; TRBD1 reflects the table's D call only, with no check against the DNA. TRBV12-2 is an annotated pseudogene. There are 15 residues in the CDR3. For the CDR3, the DNA is TGTGCAAGTCGCCGAATTGGGGACAGCTCCTACGAGCAGTACTTC. It specifies CASRRIGDSSYEQYF.

The chain carries TRBV29-1 and TRBJ2-7, with TRBD1 matching 8 bases. V gave up 6 bases and J gave up 4 bases; unmatched junction bases: 2. CDR3 length: 11 amino acids. Germline loops: CDR1 SQVTM, CDR2 ANQGSEA. CDR3: CSVGTGYEQYF. CDR3 nucleotides: TGCAGCGTCGGGACAGGTTACGAGCAGTACTTC.

The chain uses TRBV13 and TRBJ1-6, with D possibly being TRBD1 (6 bases). This CDR3 is built from 16 residues. V was shortened by 5 bases and J by 3 bases, with 14 bases between the two germline ends. Per germline, CDR1 PRHDT and CDR2 FYEKMQ (reference sequence). CDR3 sequence reads: CASSLTPQGYNSPLHF. CDR3 DNA sequence: TGTGCCAGCAGCCTGACCCCACAGGGCTATAATTCACCCCTCCACTTT.

Concerning this clone: The junction shows a germline mismatch at one end, possibly a read error. V is TRBV7-9 and J is TRBJ2-5; tentative D call: TRBD1 (5 bases). CDR1 is SEHNR, CDR2 FQNEAQ, per germline (reference sequence). The length of the CDR3 is 14 residues. CDR3 sequence reads: CTSSRDSVQETQYF. CDR3 nucleotide sequence: TGTACCAGCAGCCGCGACAGCGTCCAAGAGACCCAGTACTTC.